The rows below give T cell receptor beta chains drawn from one sample of a study of T cell responses to AZD1222 COVID-19 vaccine. The data were produced by immunoSEQ multiplex PCR, yet TCRdb's version contains in-frame clones alone and is incomplete. This sample has about 140,000 clones, with more than 85% found just once. This specimen consisted of peripheral blood, obtained on day 0 of AZD1222 vaccination. All receptors come from an adult in good health. Each CDR3 is given with its conserved first and last residue. D genes are given only for firm matches. Not every row has a clone size; where given, it reads once, few, many or a size class.

TGTGCCAGCTCACTCCGGGACGGCCATGGCTACACCTTC CASSLRDGHGYTF NA TRBV18 once TRBJ1-2
TGTGCCAGCAGCTTCCTAGCGGGAGACACCGGGGAGCTGTTTTTT CASSFLAGDTGELFF TRBD2 TRBV5-4 NA TRBJ2-2
TGCGCCAGCAGCCAAGAGGAGGATGAGCAGTTCTTC CASSQEEDEQFF NA TRBV4-1 NA TRBJ2-1
TGCGCCAGCAGCCGAGAGACTAGTTATGAGCAGTTCTTC CASSRETSYEQFF NA TRBV4-3 few TRBJ2-1
TGTGCCAGCAAGCCCCCTGGGTACAATGAGCAGTTCTTC CASKPPGYNEQFF NA TRBV2 NA TRBJ2-1
TGTGCCAGCAGTCCAGAAGGTGGGCGGGATCCAGGGTACGGTACGCAGTATTTT CASSPEGGRDPGYGTQYF NA TRBV6-6 NA TRBJ2-3
TGTGCCAGCAGTTTAATAGCGGGAGCACCCAATGAGCAGTTCTTC CASSLIAGAPNEQFF TRBD2 TRBV7-2 NA TRBJ2-1
TGTGCCAGCAGCGCTTTATCTCGAGAGTACAATGAGCAGTTCTTC CASSALSREYNEQFF NA TRBV9 few TRBJ2-1
TGCGCCAGCAGCCAGACTAGCGGGCTTTACGAGCAGTACTTC CASSQTSGLYEQYF TRBD2 TRBV4-1 NA TRBJ2-7
TGTGCCATCCGGGGACAGGGTAAGAACGAGCAGTACTTC CAIRGQGKNEQYF TRBD1 TRBV10-3 NA TRBJ2-7
TGTGCCAGCAGCCAAGCGGACCGATCCTACGAGCAGTACTTC CASSQADRSYEQYF NA TRBV3-1/TRBV3-2 once TRBJ2-7
TGCAGCGTTGACCAGACAGGGAGTAGAATTTCTGGGGCCAACGTCCTGACTTTC CSVDQTGSRISGANVLTF TRBD1 TRBV29-1 once TRBJ2-6
TGCAGCGGGTACAGGGTGAAGGACACTGAAGCTTTCTTT CSGYRVKDTEAFF NA TRBV29-1 NA TRBJ1-1
TGCAGTGCTAGTCGCCGGATGAACACTGAAGCTTTCTTT CSASRRMNTEAFF NA TRBV20-1 NA TRBJ1-1
TGTGCTAGTGGTTTGGTTTTAGGGACCGAGCAGTACTTC CASGLVLGTEQYF NA TRBV12-5 NA TRBJ2-7
TGCAGCGTTGGGACACCCCCCTATGGCTACACCTTC CSVGTPPYGYTF NA TRBV29-1 NA TRBJ1-2
TGTGCCAGCAGCTTAATGCTGGCAGGGGGTAATCAGCCCCAGCATTTT CASSLMLAGGNQPQHF TRBD1 TRBV7-2 few TRBJ1-5
TGTGCCAGCAGCCAAGGGACTTTTTACAATGAGCAGTTCTTC CASSQGTFYNEQFF NA TRBV11-2 NA TRBJ2-1
TGTGCCAGCAGTTTATCGACGGAGACCTACGAGCAGTACTTC CASSLSTETYEQYF NA TRBV27 NA TRBJ2-7
TGTGCCAGCTCACCCAAGGGGGCGGGCACTGAAGCTTTCTTT CASSPKGAGTEAFF TRBD1 TRBV18 NA TRBJ1-1
TGTGCCAGCAGCCCCCGGACTAGCAGCAATGAGCAGTTCTTC CASSPRTSSNEQFF TRBD2 TRBV5-4 NA TRBJ2-1
TGCGCCAGCAGCTCGGGACTTACCTACAATGAGCAGTTCTTC CASSSGLTYNEQFF NA TRBV5-1 once TRBJ2-1
TGCGCCAGCAGTGACAGCAGCTATGGCTACACCTTC CASSDSSYGYTF NA TRBV5-1 NA TRBJ1-2
TGTGCCAGCAGCTTGTTTACCCGGACTAGAGGGTCCCAGTACTTC CASSLFTRTRGSQYF TRBD2 TRBV5-8 NA TRBJ2-5
TGTGCCAGCTCACACCCAAACAGGGGGCTGGGTCAGCCCCAGCATTTT CASSHPNRGLGQPQHF TRBD1 TRBV18 NA TRBJ1-5